A single sample is the source of the 24 T cell receptor beta chains below, sequenced in a study of T cell repertoires in cytomegalovirus infection (dated by TCRdb to the late 2010s). Sequencing took place on an Illumina HiSeq 1500. The public sequencing data were trimmed at Q25 with fastp and processed into clonotypes with MiXCR by TCRdb, which kept only in-frame beta chains. Rows merge per CDR3 protein into single entries with the most common DNA and genes. Here the sample has approximately 250,000 distinct CDR3 sequences; over 20% occur a single time. Roughly 18% of the sample lies in the top ten. The sequenced sample consisted of CD8+ T cells from PBMCs. These receptors all come from a human donor in good health (CMV status not recorded). Some clones in this sample may be carry-over from other donors' samples.

This clonotype showed up many times. The chain links TRBV24-1 to TRBJ2-2; D perhaps matches TRBD2 (6 bases). Germline CDR1 KGHDR, CDR2 SFDVKD. V was clipped by 0 bases and J by 1 base, with 8 bases between them. The CDR3 sequence is 16 residues long. The CDR3 protein is CATSDLWGGNTGELFF. The CDR3 DNA is TGTGCCACCAGTGATTTGTGGGGAGGGAACACCGGGGAGCTGTTTTTT.

In this sample, this clonotype turned up many times. This sequence joins TRBV28 and TRBJ2-2, with D possibly matching TRBD1 (8 bases). V lost 3 bases, J lost 6 bases, and 14 bases lay in between. CDR1 is MDHEN, CDR2 SYDVKM, per germline. CDR3 length equals 15 residues. The CDR3 coding sequence is TGTGCCAGCAGTTTTGAACAGGGGGGGGCCGGGGAGCTGTTTTTT. Translating it yields CASSFEQGGAGELFF.

This clonotype has a count of ten or more. The chain couples TRBV7-8 to TRBJ2-7; maybe TRBD2 (7 bases). Trimming left V 7 bases short and J 4 bases short, with 20 bases between. Germline V CDR1 and CDR2: SGHVS, FQNEAQ. The CDR3 is 15 residues long. The CDR3: CASNTGGGGAYEQYF. The DNA for the CDR3 is TGTGCCAGCAACACGGGGGGCGGTGGTGCATACGAGCAGTACTTC.

The chain joins TRBV7-6 to TRBJ2-2; a possible D gene is TRBD1 (5 bases). V shed 6 bases and J shed 7 bases, with 9 bases lying between them. In germline, CDR1 is SGHVS, CDR2 FNYEAQ. This CDR3 is 12 amino acids long. CDR3 nucleotides: TGTGCCAGCAGAAGGGGAATCGGGGAGCTGTTTTTT. It is translated as CASRRGIGELFF.

The chain joins TRBV12-3 or TRBV12-4 to TRBJ2-7, with 9 bases aligning to TRBD2. V shed 3 bases and J 7 bases; nucleotides not matched to a gene: 7. CDR3 length equals 14 residues. The CDR3 is CASSFGGGVYEQYF. CDR3 DNA: TGTGCCAGCAGTTTCGGCGGGGGGGTTTATGAGCAGTACTTC.

The chain employs TRBV2 and TRBJ2-3, with 9 bases that match TRBD2. Per the germline V gene, CDR1 is SNHLY and CDR2 is FYNNEI. After removal of 2 bases from V and 2 bases from J, the junction contained 5 bases not matched to a gene. The CDR3 contains 16 residues. CDR3 protein: CASSEFVAGATDTQYF. CDR3 sequence (DNA): TGTGCCAGCAGTGAATTCGTAGCGGGGGCCACAGATACGCAGTATTTT.

In this sample, this clonotype turned up a few times. The rearrangement joins TRBV2 to TRBJ1-5; D call uncertain. V was shortened by 3 bases and J by 5 bases, with 14 bases between the two germline ends. The germline CDR1 and CDR2 sequences are SNHLY and FYNNEI. The CDR3 covers 15 residues. The CDR3: CASSDGSVGYQPQHF. The CDR3 bases are TGTGCCAGCAGTGACGGATCAGTCGGGTATCAGCCCCAGCATTTT.

In this sample, this clonotype turned up a few times. The rearrangement uses TRBV27 and TRBJ2-1; D gene ambiguous. Germline assignment: CDR1 MNHEY and CDR2 SMNVEV (reference sequence). Trimming left V 6 bases short and J 4 bases short, with 7 bases between. The CDR3 has 12 residues. Here the CDR3 reads CASRAAYNEQFF. As DNA, the CDR3 is TGTGCCAGCAGGGCTGCATACAATGAGCAGTTCTTC.

This clonotype was seen a few times. J is TRBJ2-7 and V is TRBV20-1; 8 positions agree with TRBD1. V lost 3 bases to trimming and J lost 0 bases; unmatched junction nucleotides: 4. Germline loops: CDR1 DFQATT, CDR2 SNEGSKA (reference sequence). CDR3 length equals 14 residues. Written as DNA, the CDR3 is TGCAGTGCTAGTACGGACAGGGCCTCCTACGAGCAGTACTTC. Translation: CSASTDRASYEQYF.

The V gene is TRBV20-1, the J gene TRBJ2-1, with TRBD2 matching over 7 bases. Germline loops: CDR1 DFQATT, CDR2 SNEGSKA (reference sequence). The length of the CDR3 is 13 residues. CDR3 sequence reads: CSAWEGYYNEQFF. The CDR3 DNA is TGCAGCGCCTGGGAGGGGTACTACAATGAGCAGTTCTTC.

In this sample, this clonotype turned up a few times. This rearrangement joins TRBV10-3 to TRBJ1-1; no definite D call. Trimming cost V 0 bases and J 1 base, with 15 bases left between them. This CDR3 is 17 amino acids long. CDR1 ENHRY and CDR2 SYGVKD come from the germline V gene. CDR3 in amino acids: CAISESRDTTPNTEAFF. CDR3 in DNA: TGTGCCATCAGTGAGTCGAGAGATACGACCCCGAACACTGAAGCTTTCTTT.

This rearrangement joins TRBV19 to TRBJ2-1; D is undetermined. From germline, CDR1 is LNHDA and CDR2 SQIVND (reference sequence). The CDR3 totals 14 residues. The V end was cut by 6 bases, the J end by 0 bases, with 9 bases between. The CDR3 DNA sequence: TGTGCCAGTAGGCAGAGCCTCTCCTACAATGAGCAGTTCTTC. Translation gives CASRQSLSYNEQFF.

This chain joins TRBV29-1 and TRBJ2-7; no definite D call. CDR3 size: 11 residues. Germline values: CDR1 SQVTM, CDR2 ANQGSEA. V gave up 2 bases and J gave up 6 bases, with 8 bases separating them. CDR3 in amino acids: CSVETRGEQYF. CDR3 in DNA: TGCAGCGTTGAAACCCGAGGCGAGCAGTACTTC.

The chain combines TRBV2 with TRBJ2-3, with a weak D call TRBD2 (5 bases). V was trimmed by 4 bases and J by 4 bases, leaving 15 bases between them. The germline CDR1 and CDR2 sequences are SNHLY and FYNNEI. The CDR3 is made up of 15 amino acids. The CDR3 DNA reads TGTGCCAGCAGTGTGTCTGGAGGTCTAGCAGATACGCAGTATTTT. It codes for CASSVSGGLADTQYF. Drawing the rest from reference TRBV2 and TRBJ2-3, the complete variable domain is EPEVTQTPSHQVTQMGQEVILRCVPISNHLYFYWYRQILGQKVEFLVSFYNNEISEKSEIFDDQFSVERPDGSNFTLKIRSTKLEDSAMYFCASSVSGGLADTQYFGPGTRLTVL.

This clonotype was recorded many times. The gene calls are TRBV7-6 and TRBJ2-1; 10 bases fit TRBD2. Trimming removed 5 bases from V and 5 bases from J; junction bases left unmatched: 6. The CDR3 loop spans 15 amino acids. Germline V gives CDR1 SGHVS, CDR2 FNYEAQ. The CDR3 DNA reads TGTGCCAGCAGCCCCGGGACTAGCGTTAACAATGAGCAGTTCTTC. Protein sequence: CASSPGTSVNNEQFF.

This sequence joins TRBV6-4 and TRBJ2-1; D call uncertain. V was shortened by 0 bases and J by 1 base, with 10 bases between the two germline ends. CDR3 length equals 16 residues. Germline values: CDR1 MRHNA, CDR2 SNTAGT. CDR3 DNA sequence: TGTGCCAGCAGTGACTCGTGGCCCGGGTCCTACAATGAGCAGTTCTTC. Translating it yields CASSDSWPGSYNEQFF.

The CDR3 loop is CSVEWTSGGQETQYF. The CDR3 nucleotides are TGCAGCGTTGAATGGACTAGCGGGGGACAAGAGACCCAGTACTTC. The gene calls are TRBV29-1 and TRBJ2-5; 13 nucleotides match TRBD2. The CDR3 contains 15 residues. The V segment lost 2 bases and the J segment 2 bases; nucleotides outside the gene matches: 2. Germline CDR1 is SQVTM and CDR2 is ANQGSEA.

The chain links TRBV20-1 to TRBJ1-6, with TRBD1 as a possible D gene (5 bases). Germline CDR1 and CDR2: DFQATT and SNEGSKA (reference sequence). CDR3 length: 15 residues. The ends were cut back, 0 bases at V and 4 bases at J, with 10 bases in the middle. This CDR3 is CSARDPGGYNSPLHF. The CDR3 region has the DNA TGCAGTGCTAGAGATCCGGGGGGTTATAATTCACCCCTCCACTTT.

The gene calls are TRBV20-1 and TRBJ2-7; D ambiguous. Germline V lookup: CDR1 DFQATT, CDR2 SNEGSKA (reference sequence). CDR3 length: 16 residues. V shed 2 bases and J shed 3 bases, with 20 bases lying between them. The CDR3 spells CSARPQPAARNYEQYF. The CDR3 nucleotides read TGCAGTGCTAGACCCCAACCGGCAGCGAGGAACTACGAGCAGTACTTC.

The chain is built from TRBV20-1 and TRBJ1-5; no firm D call. CDR3 length: 16 residues. CDR1 DFQATT and CDR2 SNEGSKA come from the germline V gene (reference sequence). The V end lost 0 bases, the J end lost 0 bases, and 12 bases lay between the germline ends. The CDR3 spells CSARDLSEYSNQPQHF. CDR3 bases: TGCAGTGCTAGAGATTTGTCAGAATATAGCAATCAGCCCCAGCATTTT.

This clonotype came up many times. The chain couples TRBV7-8 to TRBJ2-6; D possibly matches TRBD1 or TRBD2 (5 bases each). Trimming stripped 3 bases from V and 4 bases from J, with 19 bases between. The germline gives CDR1 SGHVS, CDR2 FQNEAQ. The CDR3 loop spans 18 amino acids. The DNA of the CDR3 is TGTGCCAGCAGCTTCCCGGAAGGGGAACCGGGAGGGGCCAACGTCCTGACTTTC. This gives the protein CASSFPEGEPGGANVLTF.

A few counts support this clonotype. This rearrangement joins TRBV28 to TRBJ1-3; a weak D match, TRBD1 (6 bases). The CDR3 is 14 residues long. The V and J ends lost 3 bases and 5 bases respectively, with 11 bases between them. Germline assignment: CDR1 MDHEN and CDR2 SYDVKM. Written as DNA, the CDR3 is TGTGCCAGCAGTTTCGGGGACAACCGAAACACCATATATTTT. It is translated as CASSFGDNRNTIYF.

This CDR3 is CASSVPQGDYEQYF. DNA of the CDR3: TGTGCCAGCAGTGTCCCCCAAGGAGACTACGAGCAGTACTTC. The chain carries TRBV28 and TRBJ2-7; D not certain. CDR3 size: 14 residues. Germline lookup yields CDR1 MDHEN and CDR2 SYDVKM. The V gene lost 5 bases and the J gene lost 3 bases, with 14 bases spanning the gap.

The V gene is TRBV11-1, the J gene TRBJ1-1; the match to TRBD1 covers 9 bases. Germline CDR1 and CDR2: SGHAT and FQDESV (reference sequence). The J segment lost 3 bases and the V segment lost 5 bases, leaving 4 bases of the junction unmatched. The CDR3 sequence is 14 residues long. The chain's CDR3 is CASSQGQGHTEAFF. CDR3 bases: TGTGCCAGCAGCCAAGGACAGGGGCACACTGAAGCTTTCTTT.